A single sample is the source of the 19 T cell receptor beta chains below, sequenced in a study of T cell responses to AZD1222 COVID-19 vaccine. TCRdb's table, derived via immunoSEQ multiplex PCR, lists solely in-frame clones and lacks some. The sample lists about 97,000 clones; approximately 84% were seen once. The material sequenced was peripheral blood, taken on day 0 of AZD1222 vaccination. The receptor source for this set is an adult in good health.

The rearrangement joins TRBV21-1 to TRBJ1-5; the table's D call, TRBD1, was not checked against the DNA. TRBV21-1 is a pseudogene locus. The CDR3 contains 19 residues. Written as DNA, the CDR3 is TGTGCCAGCAGCAAAGAGCCGGCCAGGGGAAGTCGGAGCAATCAGCCCCAGCATTTT. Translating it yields CASSKEPARGSRSNQPQHF.

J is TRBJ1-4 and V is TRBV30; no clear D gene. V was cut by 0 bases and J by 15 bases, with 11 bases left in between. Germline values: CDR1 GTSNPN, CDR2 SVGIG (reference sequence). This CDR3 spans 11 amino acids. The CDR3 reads CAWSVGGPVFF. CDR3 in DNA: TGTGCCTGGAGTGTCGGAGGGCCGGTGTTTTTT.

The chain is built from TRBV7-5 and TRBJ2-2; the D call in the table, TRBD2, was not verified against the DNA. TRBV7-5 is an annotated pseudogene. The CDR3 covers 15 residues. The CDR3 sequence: CARSFAGPSTGELFF. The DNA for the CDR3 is TGTGCCAGAAGCTTTGCGGGGCCGAGCACCGGGGAGCTGTTTTTT.

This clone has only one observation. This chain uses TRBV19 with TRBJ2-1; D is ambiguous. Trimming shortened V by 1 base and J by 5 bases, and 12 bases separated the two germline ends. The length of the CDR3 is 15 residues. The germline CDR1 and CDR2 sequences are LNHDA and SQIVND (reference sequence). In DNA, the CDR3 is TGTGCCAGTAGTATAGTGGCACCGTCCAACAATGAGCAGTTCTTC. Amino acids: CASSIVAPSNNEQFF.

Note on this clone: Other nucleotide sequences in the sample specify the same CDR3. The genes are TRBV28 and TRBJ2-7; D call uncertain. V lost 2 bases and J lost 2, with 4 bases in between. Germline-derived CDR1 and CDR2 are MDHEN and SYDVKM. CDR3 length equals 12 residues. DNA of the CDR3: TGTGCCAGCAGTTTAACCGCCTACGAGCAGTACTTC. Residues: CASSLTAYEQYF.

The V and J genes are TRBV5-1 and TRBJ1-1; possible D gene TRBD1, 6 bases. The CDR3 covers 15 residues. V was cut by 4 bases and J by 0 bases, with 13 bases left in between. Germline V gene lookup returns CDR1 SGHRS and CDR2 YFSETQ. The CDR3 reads CASSQKQGMNTEAFF. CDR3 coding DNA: TGCGCCAGCAGCCAAAAACAGGGCATGAACACTGAAGCTTTCTTT.

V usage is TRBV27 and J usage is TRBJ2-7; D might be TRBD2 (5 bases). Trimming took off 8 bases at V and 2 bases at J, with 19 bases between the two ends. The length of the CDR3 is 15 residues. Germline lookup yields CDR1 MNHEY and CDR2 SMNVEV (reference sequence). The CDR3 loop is CASRSGALPPYEQYF. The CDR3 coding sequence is TGTGCCAGCCGGAGCGGAGCCCTTCCTCCCTACGAGCAGTACTTC.

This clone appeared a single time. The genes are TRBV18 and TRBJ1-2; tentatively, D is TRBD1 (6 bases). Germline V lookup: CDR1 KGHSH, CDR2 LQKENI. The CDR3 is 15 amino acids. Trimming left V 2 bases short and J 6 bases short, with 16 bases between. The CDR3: CASSPDVQGKDGYTF. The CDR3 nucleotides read TGTGCCAGCTCACCAGATGTGCAGGGGAAAGATGGCTACACCTTC.

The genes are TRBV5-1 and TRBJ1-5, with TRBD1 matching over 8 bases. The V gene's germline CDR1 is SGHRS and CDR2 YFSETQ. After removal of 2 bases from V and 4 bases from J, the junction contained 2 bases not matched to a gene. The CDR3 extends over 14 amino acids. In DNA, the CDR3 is TGCGCCAGCAGCTTACAGGGGGATAATCAGCCCCAGCATTTT. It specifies CASSLQGDNQPQHF.

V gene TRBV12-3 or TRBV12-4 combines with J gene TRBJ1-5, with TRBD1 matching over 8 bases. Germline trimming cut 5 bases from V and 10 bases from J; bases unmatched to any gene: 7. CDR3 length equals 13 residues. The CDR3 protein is CASSPQGARPQHF. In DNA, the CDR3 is TGTGCCAGCAGTCCCCAGGGGGCGCGACCCCAGCATTTT.

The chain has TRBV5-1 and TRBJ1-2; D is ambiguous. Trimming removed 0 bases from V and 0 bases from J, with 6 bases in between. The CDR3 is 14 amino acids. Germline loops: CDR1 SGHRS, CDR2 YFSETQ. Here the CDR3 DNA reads TGCGCCAGCAGCTTGGCCACATCTAACTATGGCTACACCTTC. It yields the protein CASSLATSNYGYTF.

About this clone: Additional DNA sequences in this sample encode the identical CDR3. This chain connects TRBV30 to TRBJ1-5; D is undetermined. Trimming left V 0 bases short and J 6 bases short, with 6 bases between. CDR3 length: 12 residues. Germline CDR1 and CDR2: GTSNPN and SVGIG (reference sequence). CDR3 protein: CAWSVLGQPQHF. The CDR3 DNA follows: TGTGCCTGGAGTGTACTGGGTCAGCCCCAGCATTTT. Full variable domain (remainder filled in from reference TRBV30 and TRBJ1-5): SQTIHQWPATLVQPVGSPLSLECTVEGTSNPNLYWYRQAAGRGLQLLFYSVGIGQISSEVPQNLSASRPQDRQFILSSKKLLLSDSGFYLCAWSVLGQPQHFGDGTRLSIL.

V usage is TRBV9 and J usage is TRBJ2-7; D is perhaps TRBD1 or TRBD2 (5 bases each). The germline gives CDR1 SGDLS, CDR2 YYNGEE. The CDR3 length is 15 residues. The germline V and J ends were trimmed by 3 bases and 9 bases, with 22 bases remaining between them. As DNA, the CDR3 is TGTGCCAGCAGCGCGGGGTTGGGTCAAAATAGGGGGCAGTACTTC. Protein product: CASSAGLGQNRGQYF. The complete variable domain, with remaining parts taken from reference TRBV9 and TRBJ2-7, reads DSGVTQTPKHLITATGQRVTLRCSPRSGDLSVYWYQQSLDQGLQFLIQYYNGEERAKGNILERFSAQQFPDLHSELNLSSLELGDSALYFCASSAGLGQNRGQYFGPGTRLTVT.

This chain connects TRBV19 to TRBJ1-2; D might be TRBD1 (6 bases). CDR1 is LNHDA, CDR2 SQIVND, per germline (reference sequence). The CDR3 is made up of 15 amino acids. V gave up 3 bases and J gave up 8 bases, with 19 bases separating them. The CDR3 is CASSIEWGRLHGYTF. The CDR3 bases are TGTGCCAGTAGTATTGAATGGGGGCGCCTCCACGGCTACACCTTC.

Here the CDR3 reads CASLLGGEQYF. CDR3 coding DNA: TGTGCCAGCCTACTGGGCGGCGAGCAGTACTTC. The chain links TRBV2 to TRBJ2-7; D call uncertain. Trimming removed 8 bases at V and 6 bases at J, with 11 bases between. Germline CDR1 SNHLY, CDR2 FYNNEI. The CDR3 is 11 residues long.

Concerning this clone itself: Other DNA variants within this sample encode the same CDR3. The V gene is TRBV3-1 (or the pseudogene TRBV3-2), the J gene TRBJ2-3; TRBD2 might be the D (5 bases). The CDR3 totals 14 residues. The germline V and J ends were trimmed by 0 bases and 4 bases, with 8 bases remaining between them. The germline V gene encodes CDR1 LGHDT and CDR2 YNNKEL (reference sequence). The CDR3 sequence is CASSQEGRADTQYF. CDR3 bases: TGTGCCAGCAGCCAAGAAGGGCGGGCAGATACGCAGTATTTT.

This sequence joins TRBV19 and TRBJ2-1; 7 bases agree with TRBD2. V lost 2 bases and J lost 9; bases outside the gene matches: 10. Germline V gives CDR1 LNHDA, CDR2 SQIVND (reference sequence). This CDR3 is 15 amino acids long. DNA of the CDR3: TGTGCCAGTAGTATAAACAGCGGGAAGGGGAGTGAGCAGTTCTTC. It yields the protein CASSINSGKGSEQFF.

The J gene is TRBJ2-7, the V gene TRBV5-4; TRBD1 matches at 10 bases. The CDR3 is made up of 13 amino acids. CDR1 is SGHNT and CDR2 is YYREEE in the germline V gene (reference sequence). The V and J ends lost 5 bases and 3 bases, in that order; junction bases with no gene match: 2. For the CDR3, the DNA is TGTGCCAGCAGGGGGGACAGGGGCTACGAGCAGTACTTC. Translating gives CASRGDRGYEQYF.

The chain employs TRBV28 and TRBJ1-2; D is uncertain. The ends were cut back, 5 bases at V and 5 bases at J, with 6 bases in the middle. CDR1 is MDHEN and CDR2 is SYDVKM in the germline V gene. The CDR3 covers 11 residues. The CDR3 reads CASSTEYGYTF. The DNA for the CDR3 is TGTGCCAGCAGTACGGAATATGGCTACACCTTC.